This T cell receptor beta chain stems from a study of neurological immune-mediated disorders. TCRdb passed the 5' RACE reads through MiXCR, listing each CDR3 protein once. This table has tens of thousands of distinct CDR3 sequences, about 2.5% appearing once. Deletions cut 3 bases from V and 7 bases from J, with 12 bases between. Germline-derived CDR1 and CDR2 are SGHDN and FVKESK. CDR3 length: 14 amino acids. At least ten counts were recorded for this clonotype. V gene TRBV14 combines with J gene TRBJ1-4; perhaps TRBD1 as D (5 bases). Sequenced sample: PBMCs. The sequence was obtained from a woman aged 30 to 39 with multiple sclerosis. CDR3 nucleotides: TGTGCCAGCAGCCATAGGGGCGCGGGTGAAAAACTGTTTTTT. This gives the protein CASSHRGAGEKLFF.